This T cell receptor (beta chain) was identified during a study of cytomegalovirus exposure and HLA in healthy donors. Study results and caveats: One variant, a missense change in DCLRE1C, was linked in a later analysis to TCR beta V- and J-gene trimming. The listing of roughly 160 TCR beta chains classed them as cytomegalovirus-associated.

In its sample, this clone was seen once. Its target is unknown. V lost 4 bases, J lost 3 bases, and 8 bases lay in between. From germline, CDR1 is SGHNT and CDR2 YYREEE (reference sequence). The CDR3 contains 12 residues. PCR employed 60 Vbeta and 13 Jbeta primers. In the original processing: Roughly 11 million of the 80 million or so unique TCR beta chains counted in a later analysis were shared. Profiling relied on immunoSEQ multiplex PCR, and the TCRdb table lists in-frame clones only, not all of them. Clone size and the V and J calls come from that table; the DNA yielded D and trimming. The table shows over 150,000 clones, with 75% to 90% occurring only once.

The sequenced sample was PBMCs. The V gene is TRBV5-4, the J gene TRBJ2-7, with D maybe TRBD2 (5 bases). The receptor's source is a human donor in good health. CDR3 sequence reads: CASSQTSYEQYF. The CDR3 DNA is TGTGCCAGCAGCCAAACTAGCTACGAGCAGTACTTC.